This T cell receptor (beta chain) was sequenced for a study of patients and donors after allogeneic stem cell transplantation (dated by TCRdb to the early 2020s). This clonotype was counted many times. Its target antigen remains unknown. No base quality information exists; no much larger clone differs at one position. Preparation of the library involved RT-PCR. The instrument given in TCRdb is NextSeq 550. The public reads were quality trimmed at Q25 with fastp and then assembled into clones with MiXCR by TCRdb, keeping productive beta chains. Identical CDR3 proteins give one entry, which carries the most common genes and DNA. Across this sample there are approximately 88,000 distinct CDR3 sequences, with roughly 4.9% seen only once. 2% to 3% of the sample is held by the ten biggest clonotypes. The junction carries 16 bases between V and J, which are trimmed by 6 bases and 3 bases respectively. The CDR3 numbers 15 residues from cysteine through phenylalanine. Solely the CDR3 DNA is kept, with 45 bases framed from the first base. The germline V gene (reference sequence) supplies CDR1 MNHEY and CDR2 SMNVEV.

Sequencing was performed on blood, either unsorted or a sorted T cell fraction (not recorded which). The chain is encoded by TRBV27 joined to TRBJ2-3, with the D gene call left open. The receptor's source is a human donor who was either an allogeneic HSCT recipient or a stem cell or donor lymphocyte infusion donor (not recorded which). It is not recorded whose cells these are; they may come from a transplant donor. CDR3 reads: CASRPHWDGTDTQYF. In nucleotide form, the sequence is TGTGCCAGCAGACCCCATTGGGATGGGACAGATACGCAGTATTTT.